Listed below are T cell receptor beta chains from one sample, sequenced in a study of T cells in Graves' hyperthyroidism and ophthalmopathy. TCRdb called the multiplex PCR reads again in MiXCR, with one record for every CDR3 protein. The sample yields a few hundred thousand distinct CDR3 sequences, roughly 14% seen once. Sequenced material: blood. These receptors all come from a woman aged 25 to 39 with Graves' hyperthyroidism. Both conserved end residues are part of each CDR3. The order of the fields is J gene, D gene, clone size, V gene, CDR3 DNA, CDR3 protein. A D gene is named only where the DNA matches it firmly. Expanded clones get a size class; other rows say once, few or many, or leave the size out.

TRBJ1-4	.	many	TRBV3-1	TGTGCCAGCAGCTCGTCTGGGGGGCTGTATGAAAAACTGTTTTTT	CASSSSGGLYEKLFF
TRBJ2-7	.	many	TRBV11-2	TGTGCCAGCAGCTCCCTTGTAGAGGACGAGCAGTACTTC	CASSSLVEDEQYF
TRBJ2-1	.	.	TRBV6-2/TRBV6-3	TGTGCCAGCAGTTACTCGCCCCAGAATGAGCAGTTCTTC	CASSYSPQNEQFF
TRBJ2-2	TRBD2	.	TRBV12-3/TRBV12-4	TGTGCCAGCAGTTTGGGGACTAGCGGGCCCACCGGGGAGCTGTTTTTT	CASSLGTSGPTGELFF
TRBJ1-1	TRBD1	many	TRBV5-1	TGCGCCAGCAGCTTGGGGAGGGACAGAGCCCCTTTCGGAGAAGCTTTCTTT	CASSLGRDRAPFGEAFF
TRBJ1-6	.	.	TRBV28	TGTGCCAGCAGTTTAATGGATCTGGGACCTAGTTCACCCCTCCACTTT	CASSLMDLGPSSPLHF
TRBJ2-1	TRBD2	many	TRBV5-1	TGCGCCAGCAGCTTGGTTGCTGTACTAGCGGGATCCTACAATGAGCAGTTCTTC	CASSLVAVLAGSYNEQFF
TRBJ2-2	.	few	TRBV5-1	TGCGCCAGCAGCTTGAGGATTGGTTCGGGCACCACCGGGGAGCTGTTTTTT	CASSLRIGSGTTGELFF
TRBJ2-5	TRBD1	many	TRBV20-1	TGCAGTGCAGAGGACAGGGCTGGCGAGACCCAGTACTTC	CSAEDRAGETQYF
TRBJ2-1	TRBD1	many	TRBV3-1	TGTGCCAGCAGCCCCGACAGGGGTTCCTACAATGAGCAGTTCTTC	CASSPDRGSYNEQFF
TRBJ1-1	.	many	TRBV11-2	TGTGCCAGCACCCTGTTGGGGACTGAAGCTTTCTTT	CASTLLGTEAFF
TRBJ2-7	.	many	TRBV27	TGTGCCAGCAGTTTAAGGACAAGGGCCCTCCCTTACGAGCAGTACTTC	CASSLRTRALPYEQYF
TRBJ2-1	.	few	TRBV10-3	TGTGCCATCAAGGGGGACGGTCTCTCCTTGGGTGAGCAGTTCTTC	CAIKGDGLSLGEQFF
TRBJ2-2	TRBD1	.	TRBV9	TGTGCCAGCAGCTCACAGGGGAATATCGGGGAGCTGTTTTTT	CASSSQGNIGELFF
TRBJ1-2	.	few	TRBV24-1	TGTGCCACCAGTGACCCTGGACGGTCCTATGGCTACACCTTC	CATSDPGRSYGYTF
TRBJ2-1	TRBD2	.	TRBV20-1	TGCAGTGCTAGAGCCCCCGGGACTAGCGGGTACAATGAGCAGTTCTTC	CSARAPGTSGYNEQFF
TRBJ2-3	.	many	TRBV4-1	TGCGCCAGCAGCGGATCCGACTGGGCTAGCACAGATACGCAGTATTTT	CASSGSDWASTDTQYF
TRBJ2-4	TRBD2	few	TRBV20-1	TGCAGTGCTCCTAGCGGGACCAAAAACATTCAGTACTTC	CSAPSGTKNIQYF
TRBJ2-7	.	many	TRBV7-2	TGTGCCAGCAGCTTAGGGAATAAGCCGGGCCTCGGACCCTACGAGCAGTACTTC	CASSLGNKPGLGPYEQYF
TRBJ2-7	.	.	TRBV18	TGTGCCAGCTCACCAGGAGCGGAGGCAATCGAGCAGTACTTC	CASSPGAEAIEQYF
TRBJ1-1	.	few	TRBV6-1	TGTGCCAGCAAACCGGTGGCGGTGAACACTGAAGCTTTCTTT	CASKPVAVNTEAFF
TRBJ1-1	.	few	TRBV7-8	TGTGCCAGCAGCTTTACTGTGGGCAGGGACTTGAGCACTGAAGCTTTCTTT	CASSFTVGRDLSTEAFF
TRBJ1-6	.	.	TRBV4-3	TGCGCCAGCAGCCAAGAAGCCGGGGCCCTCCACTTT	CASSQEAGALHF
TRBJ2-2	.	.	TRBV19	TGTGCCAGTAGTATAGTAGGGGGGTTGAGCGCCGGGGAGCTGTTTTTT	CASSIVGGLSAGELFF
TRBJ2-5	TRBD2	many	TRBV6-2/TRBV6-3	TGTGCCAGCAGCTGGGGACTAGCGGGGCAAGAGACCCAGTACTTC	CASSWGLAGQETQYF
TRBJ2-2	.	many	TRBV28	TGTGCCAGCAGTTTTAGAGAAGCACCACAGAACACCGGGGAGCTGTTTTTT	CASSFREAPQNTGELFF
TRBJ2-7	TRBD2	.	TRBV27	TGTACCAGCAGTATCGGCGGGGGAGACGCCTACGAGCAGTACTTC	CTSSIGGGDAYEQYF
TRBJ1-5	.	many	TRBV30	TGTGCCTGGAGTCACCCTCCGAGGCCCCAGCATTTT	CAWSHPPRPQHF
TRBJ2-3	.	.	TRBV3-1	TGTGCCAGCAGCCGGGGGCCCTACGATACGCAGTATTTT	CASSRGPYDTQYF
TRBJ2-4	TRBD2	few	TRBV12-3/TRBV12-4	TGTGCCAGCAGTTCTTACGGGGGGGGAAACATTCAGTACTTC	CASSSYGGGNIQYF
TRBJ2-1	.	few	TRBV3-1	TGTGCCAGCAGGGAGCGTAGTTCCTACAATGAGCAGTTCTTC	CASRERSSYNEQFF
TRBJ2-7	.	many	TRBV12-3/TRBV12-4	TGTGCCAGCAGTCCCCTAAAAAAGGCTTCTCCTTACGAGCAGTACTTC	CASSPLKKASPYEQYF
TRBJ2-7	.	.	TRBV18	TGTGCCAGCTCACCACCCGGGCCTGGGGGCTACGAGCAGTACTTC	CASSPPGPGGYEQYF
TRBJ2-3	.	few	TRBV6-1	TGTGCCAGCAGTGGCGGGTCCCCTCCAGATACGCAGTATTTT	CASSGGSPPDTQYF
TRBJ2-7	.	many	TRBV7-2	TGTGCCAGCAGCCGTGGGGCAGGACCGCCCTACGAGCAGTACTTC	CASSRGAGPPYEQYF
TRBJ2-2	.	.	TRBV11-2	TGTGCCAGCAGCTTAGAACGCCCCAGACTAGTGGGAGCCCCGAACACCGGGGAGCTGTTTTTT	CASSLERPRLVGAPNTGELFF
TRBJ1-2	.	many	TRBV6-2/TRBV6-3	TGTGCCAGCAGTTACGGTTGGGGCCAAGGCTACACCTTC	CASSYGWGQGYTF
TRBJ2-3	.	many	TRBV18	TGTGCCAGCTCACCGCCGGGAGAGGATACGCAGTATTTT	CASSPPGEDTQYF
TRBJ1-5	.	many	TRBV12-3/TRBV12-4	TGTGCCAGCAGTCGGACCGTGGAGCCCCAGCATTTT	CASSRTVEPQHF
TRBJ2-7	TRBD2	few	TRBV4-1	TGCGCCAGCAGCCAGGGACTAGCTAGCTACGAGCAGTACTTC	CASSQGLASYEQYF
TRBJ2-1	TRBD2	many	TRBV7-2	TGTGCCAGCAGTCATCATAGGGAGGGAAGCTCCTACAATGAGCAGTTCTTC	CASSHHREGSSYNEQFF
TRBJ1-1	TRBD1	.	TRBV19	TGTGCCAGTAGTACCTCGACAGGGCGGAACACTGAAGCTTTCTTT	CASSTSTGRNTEAFF